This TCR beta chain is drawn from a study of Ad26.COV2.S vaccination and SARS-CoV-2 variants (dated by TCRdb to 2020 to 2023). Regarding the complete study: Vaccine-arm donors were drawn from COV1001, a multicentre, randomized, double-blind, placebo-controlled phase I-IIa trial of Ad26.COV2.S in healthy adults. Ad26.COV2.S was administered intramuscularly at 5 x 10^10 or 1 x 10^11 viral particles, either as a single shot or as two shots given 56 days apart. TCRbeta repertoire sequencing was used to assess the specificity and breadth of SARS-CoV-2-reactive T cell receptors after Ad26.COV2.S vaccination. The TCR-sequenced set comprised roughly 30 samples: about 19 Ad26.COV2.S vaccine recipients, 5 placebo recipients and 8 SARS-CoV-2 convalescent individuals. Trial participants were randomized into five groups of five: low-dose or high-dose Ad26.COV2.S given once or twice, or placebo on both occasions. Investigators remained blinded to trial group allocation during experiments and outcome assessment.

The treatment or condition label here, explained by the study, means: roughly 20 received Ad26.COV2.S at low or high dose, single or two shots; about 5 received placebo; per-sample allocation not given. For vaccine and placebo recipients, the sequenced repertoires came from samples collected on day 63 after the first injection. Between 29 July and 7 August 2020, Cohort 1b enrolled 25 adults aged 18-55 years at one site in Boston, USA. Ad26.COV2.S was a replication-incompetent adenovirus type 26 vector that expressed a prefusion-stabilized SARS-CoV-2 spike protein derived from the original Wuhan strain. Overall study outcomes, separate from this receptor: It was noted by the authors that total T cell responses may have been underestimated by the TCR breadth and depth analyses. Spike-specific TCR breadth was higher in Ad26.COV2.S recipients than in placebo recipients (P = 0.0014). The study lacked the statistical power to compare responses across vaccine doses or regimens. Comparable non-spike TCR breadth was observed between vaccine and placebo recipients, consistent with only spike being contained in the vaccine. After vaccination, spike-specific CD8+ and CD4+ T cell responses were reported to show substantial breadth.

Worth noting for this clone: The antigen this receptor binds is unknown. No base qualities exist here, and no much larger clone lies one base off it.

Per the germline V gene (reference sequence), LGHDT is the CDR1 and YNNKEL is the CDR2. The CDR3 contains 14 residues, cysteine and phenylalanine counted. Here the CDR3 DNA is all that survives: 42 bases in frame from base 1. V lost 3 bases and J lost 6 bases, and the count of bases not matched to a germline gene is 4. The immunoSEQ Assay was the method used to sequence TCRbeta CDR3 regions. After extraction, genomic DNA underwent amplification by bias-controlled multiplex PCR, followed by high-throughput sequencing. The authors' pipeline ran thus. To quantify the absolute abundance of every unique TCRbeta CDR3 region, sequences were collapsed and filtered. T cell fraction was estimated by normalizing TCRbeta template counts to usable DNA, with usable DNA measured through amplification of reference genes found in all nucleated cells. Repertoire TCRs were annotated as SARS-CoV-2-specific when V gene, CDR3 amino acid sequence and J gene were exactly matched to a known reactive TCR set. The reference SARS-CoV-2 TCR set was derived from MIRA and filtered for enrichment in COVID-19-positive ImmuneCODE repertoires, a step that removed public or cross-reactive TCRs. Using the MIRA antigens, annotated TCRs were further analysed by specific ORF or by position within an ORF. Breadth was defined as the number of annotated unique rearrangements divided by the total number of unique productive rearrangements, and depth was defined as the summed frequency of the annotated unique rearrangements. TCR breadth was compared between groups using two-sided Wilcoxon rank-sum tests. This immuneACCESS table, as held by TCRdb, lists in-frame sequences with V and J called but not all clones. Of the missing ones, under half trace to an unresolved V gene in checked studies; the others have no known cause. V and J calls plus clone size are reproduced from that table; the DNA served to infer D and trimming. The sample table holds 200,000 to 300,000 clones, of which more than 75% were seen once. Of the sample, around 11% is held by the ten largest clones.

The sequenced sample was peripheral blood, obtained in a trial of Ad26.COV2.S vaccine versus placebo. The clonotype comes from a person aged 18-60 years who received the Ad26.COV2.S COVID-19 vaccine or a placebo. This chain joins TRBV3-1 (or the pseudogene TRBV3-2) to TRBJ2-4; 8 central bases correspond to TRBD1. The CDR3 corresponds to CASSHRTGINIQYF. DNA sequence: TGTGCCAGCAGCCACCGGACAGGGATAAACATTCAGTACTTC.